Each of the 14 T cell receptor beta chains below was sequenced from the same sample in a study of cytomegalovirus exposure and HLA in healthy donors. The PCR contained 60 Vbeta and 13 Jbeta primers. The protocol was immunoSEQ multiplex PCR, while the TCRdb copy is restricted to in-frame clones and leaves out a portion. This table holds approximately 100,000 clones, around 10% found once. The sequenced sample was PBMCs. The receptor set was obtained from a man aged 50 to 59 in good health and CMV-seropositive.

The chain is built from TRBV7-9 and TRBJ2-1; 8 nucleotides line up with TRBD2. Trimming took 1 base from V and 9 from J; bases not matched to a gene: 8. The germline gives CDR1 SEHNR, CDR2 FQNEAQ (reference sequence). The CDR3 spans 15 residues. The DNA for the CDR3 is TGTGCCAGCAGCTTAGGGGGACTAGGTCTTAGTGAGCAGTTCTTC. It specifies CASSLGGLGLSEQFF.

This chain joins TRBV5-6 and TRBJ2-5; D perhaps matches TRBD2 (5 bases). The V end lost 6 bases, the J end lost 3 bases, and 15 bases lay between the germline ends. Per the germline V gene, CDR1 is SGHDT and CDR2 is YYEEEE. The CDR3 extends over 14 amino acids. The CDR3 nucleotides read TGTGCCAGCACCAACACTAGGTTCAAAGAGACCCAGTACTTC. It codes for CASTNTRFKETQYF. Looking up the rest from reference TRBV5-6 and TRBJ2-5 gives the full variable domain: DAGVTQSPTHLIKTRGQQVTLRCSPKSGHDTVSWYQQALGQGPQFIFQYYEEEERQRGNFPDRFSGHQFPNYSSELNVNALLLGDSALYLCASTNTRFKETQYFGPGTRLLVL.

V and J are TRBV5-1 and TRBJ2-6; tentative D call: TRBD2 (5 bases). This CDR3 is 14 amino acids long. V gave up 8 bases and J gave up 0 bases, with 9 bases separating them. Germline loops: CDR1 SGHRS, CDR2 YFSETQ. The CDR3 region is CASSGSSGANVLTF. CDR3 in DNA: TGCGCCAGTTCGGGGAGCTCTGGGGCCAACGTCCTGACTTTC.

This chain uses TRBV9 with TRBJ1-5; D gene unclear. Between the trimmed V and J ends, which lost 1 base and 6 bases, there was a span of 14 bases. Looked up from germline, CDR1 is SGDLS and CDR2 is YYNGEE. CDR3 length equals 15 residues. The CDR3: CASSVTDGVTQPQHF. CDR3 coding DNA: TGTGCCAGCAGCGTAACGGACGGGGTCACTCAGCCCCAGCATTTT.

The chain employs TRBV10-3 and TRBJ2-3, with 12 bases fitting TRBD2. Germline V gene data show CDR1 as ENHRY and CDR2 as SYGVKD. The CDR3 runs to 16 residues. Losses at the gene ends were 2 bases for V and 6 bases for J; bases not matched to a gene: 6. The CDR3 nucleotides are TGTGCCATCAGTGAGGCTAGCGGGAGGGCCGCGGATACGCAGTATTTT. It translates to CAISEASGRAADTQYF.

This chain uses TRBV28 with TRBJ1-2; D might be TRBD1 (6 bases). Germline V gene sequence: CDR1 MDHEN, CDR2 SYDVKM. With 8 bases removed from V and 4 bases from J, the gap between germline ends came to 20 bases. This CDR3 is built from 15 residues. The CDR3 loop reads CASRTQDRKIYGYTF. The CDR3 DNA reads TGTGCCAGCCGTACACAGGACAGAAAAATCTATGGCTACACCTTC.

There are a few counts of this clone. The chain recombines TRBV2 with TRBJ1-6; 7 bases match TRBD1. The CDR3 extends over 15 amino acids. CDR1 is SNHLY and CDR2 is FYNNEI in the germline V gene. Trimming cost V 5 bases and J 6 bases; bases outside gene matches: 7. The CDR3 spells CASSTRTGANSPLHF. CDR3 DNA: TGTGCCAGCAGTACCCGGACAGGAGCTAATTCACCCCTCCACTTT.

In its sample, this clone was seen a few times. V gene TRBV30 combines with J gene TRBJ1-6; D remains ambiguous. The germline gives CDR1 GTSNPN, CDR2 SVGIG (reference sequence). This CDR3 region has 14 residues. Trimming removed 0 bases from V and 6 bases from J, with 9 bases in between. The CDR3 DNA is TGTGCCTGGAGTGTTGCAGGTCCTAATTCACCCCTCCACTTT. It codes for CAWSVAGPNSPLHF.

This clone has only a few counts. This chain joins TRBV11-2 and TRBJ1-4; D gene unclear. Germline V gene lookup returns CDR1 SGHAT and CDR2 FQNNGV. The germline V and J ends were trimmed by 1 base and 4 bases, with 22 bases remaining between them. CDR3 length: 19 amino acids. CDR3 amino acids: CASSLAFWEAGGVNEKLFF. The CDR3 DNA reads TGTGCCAGCAGCTTAGCGTTTTGGGAGGCAGGAGGTGTTAATGAAAAACTGTTTTTT.

A few counts support this clone. The chain has TRBV18 and TRBJ2-5, with 7 nucleotides matching TRBD2. This CDR3 spans 15 amino acids. The junction had 5 bases not matched to a gene; V was cut back by 0 bases and J by 4 bases. Looked up from germline, CDR1 is KGHSH and CDR2 is LQKENI. The CDR3 DNA follows: TGTGCCAGCTCACCACCCGGACTAGGCCTAGAGACCCAGTACTTC. Translation: CASSPPGLGLETQYF.

This sequence joins TRBV19 and TRBJ2-1, with D possibly matching TRBD2 (5 bases). Trimming stripped 7 bases from V and 7 bases from J, with 14 bases between. CDR3 length equals 13 residues. The germline V gene encodes CDR1 LNHDA and CDR2 SQIVND (reference sequence). The CDR3 DNA reads TGTGCCAGTAAAGAGGGCCGACGGAATGAGCAGTTCTTC. Its translation: CASKEGRRNEQFF.

This rearrangement joins TRBV6-1 to TRBJ1-3; D remains ambiguous. From germline, CDR1 is MNHNS and CDR2 SASEGT. The CDR3 length is 13 residues. V lost 5 bases and J lost 0, with 5 bases in between. DNA for the CDR3: TGTGCCAGCAGTCTAACCTCTGGAAACACCATATATTTT. Translated, it gives CASSLTSGNTIYF.

This clone was counted between two and nine times. V usage is TRBV27 and J usage is TRBJ1-5, with D uncertain. V was shortened by 6 bases and J by 2 bases, with 14 bases between the two germline ends. Germline lookup yields CDR1 MNHEY and CDR2 SMNVEV (reference sequence). The CDR3 extends over 15 amino acids. As DNA, the CDR3 is TGTGCCAGCAGCCCTTCGAGGTTTGGCAATCAGCCCCAGCATTTT. This gives the protein CASSPSRFGNQPQHF.

The CDR3 loop is CASSYAGGSSYEQYF. The CDR3 nucleotides are TGCGCCAGCAGCTATGCTGGCGGGAGCTCCTACGAGCAGTACTTC. The chain combines TRBV5-1 with TRBJ2-7; TRBD2 matches 7 bases. With 3 bases clipped from V and 0 bases from J, the junction kept 6 bases outside the gene matches. The CDR3 has 15 amino acids. Looked up from germline, CDR1 is SGHRS and CDR2 is YFSETQ.